This entry lists 21 T cell receptor beta chains sequenced from one sample in a study of T cell repertoires in cytomegalovirus infection. TCRdb redid the calling of the reads with MiXCR, one entry per CDR3 protein. Of nearly 650,000 distinct CDR3 sequences in the sample, 24% were seen once. Sequencing used CD8+ T cells from PBMCs. The source of these receptors is a human donor in good health (CMV status not recorded). Some clones in this sample may be carry-over from other donors' samples.

This clonotype was seen more than once but under ten times. The V and J genes are TRBV25-1 and TRBJ1-3, with D unresolved. Trimming took 4 bases from V and 4 from J, leaving 11 bases between them. Germline V lookup: CDR1 MGHDK, CDR2 SYGVNS. The CDR3 covers 14 residues. The CDR3 nucleotides read TGTGCCAGCAGTGGTTGGCCCTCAGGAAACACCATATATTTT. Amino acids: CASSGWPSGNTIYF.

This clonotype came up once. The chain carries TRBV5-1 and TRBJ1-1, with 8 bases aligning to TRBD1. The V segment lost 4 bases and the J segment 3 bases; nucleotides outside the gene matches: 8. CDR1 is SGHRS and CDR2 is YFSETQ in the germline V gene. The CDR3 extends over 15 amino acids. CDR3 coding DNA: TGCGCCAGCAGCCCCAGGGGGCGGGAGGACACTGAAGCTTTCTTT. This translates into CASSPRGREDTEAFF.

Comment on this clonotype: It may be a read error: a sequence one base away is much more abundant. The CDR3 does not end in the conserved phenylalanine or tryptophan, so this is likely a read error. The chain couples TRBV7-2 to TRBJ2-1, with D possibly TRBD1 on 5 matching bases. In germline, CDR1 is SGHTA, CDR2 FQGNSA. This CDR3 spans 12 amino acids. The germline V and J ends were trimmed by 5 bases and 6 bases, with 8 bases remaining between them. Here the CDR3 reads CASSTGPNEQFS. DNA for the CDR3: TGTGCCAGCAGCACAGGACCCAATGAGCAGTTCTCC.

This chain joins TRBV7-9 and TRBJ2-5; TRBD2 matches 7 bases. CDR1 is SEHNR, CDR2 FQNEAQ, per germline (reference sequence). The CDR3 covers 13 residues. V shed 5 bases and J 5 bases; nucleotides not matched to a gene: 5. CDR3 nucleotides: TGTGCCAGCAGCCCGCGGGGGTTTGAGACCCAGTACTTC. The encoded protein is CASSPRGFETQYF.

Of note for this clonotype: Being one base from a much bigger clone, this may be a read error. The chain employs TRBV7-8 and TRBJ2-4; TRBD1 or TRBD2 may be the D gene (6 bases each). V lost 1 base to trimming and J lost 2 bases, with 15 bases between them. This CDR3 is 17 amino acids long. Germline V gene sequence: CDR1 SGHVS, CDR2 FQNEAQ. The CDR3: CASSLVGGTSSKNIQYF. The CDR3 DNA reads TGTGCCAGCAGCTTAGTGGGCGGGACATCTTCCAAAAACATTCAGTACTTC.

This clonotype was found a few times. The chain links TRBV20-1 to TRBJ2-3; D tentatively fits TRBD1 or TRBD2 (5 bases each). V lost 6 bases and J lost 2, with 21 bases in between. In germline, CDR1 is DFQATT, CDR2 SNEGSKA (reference sequence). CDR3 length: 16 amino acids. The CDR3: CSAKNPGPIITDTQYF. CDR3 DNA: TGCAGTGCAAAAAACCCGGGACCCATCATCACAGATACGCAGTATTTT.

The chain combines TRBV7-8 with TRBJ2-7; TRBD1 agrees at 9 bases. J lost 5 bases, V lost 5 bases, and 10 bases had no gene match. CDR1 SGHVS and CDR2 FQNEAQ come from the germline V gene. CDR3 length: 15 amino acids. This CDR3 is CASSPQDRGRNEQYF. The CDR3 bases are TGTGCCAGCAGCCCCCAGGACAGGGGTAGGAACGAGCAGTACTTC.

Points on this clonotype: Given a much more abundant clone one base away, this may be a read error. The chain joins TRBV7-2 to TRBJ1-1, with 7 bases fitting TRBD1. This CDR3 comprises 15 residues. Germline CDR1 SGHTA, CDR2 FQGNSA. CDR3 amino acids: CVSSLVEGANTEAFF. The DNA for the CDR3 is TGTGTCAGCAGCTTAGTGGAGGGGGCGAACACTGAAGCTTTCTTT. The whole variable domain, remainder taken from reference TRBV7-2 and TRBJ1-1, is GAGVSQSPSNKVTEKGKDVELRCDPISGHTALYWYRQSLGQGLEFLIYFQGNSAPDKSGLPSDRFSAERTGGSVSTLTIQRTQQEDSAVYLCVSSLVEGANTEAFFGQGTRLTVV.

Ten or more counts support this clonotype. This chain connects TRBV7-9 to TRBJ2-3, with unresolved D. V lost 5 bases and J 2 bases, leaving 8 bases between the germline ends. CDR1 is SEHNR and CDR2 is FQNEAQ in the germline V gene (reference sequence). This CDR3 is 13 amino acids long. The CDR3 DNA follows: TGTGCCAGCAGCCCTACCTTCACAGATACGCAGTATTTT. Amino acid sequence: CASSPTFTDTQYF.

The gene calls are TRBV19 and TRBJ1-1; D is undetermined. The CDR3 runs 15 residues. Germline CDR1 LNHDA, CDR2 SQIVND (reference sequence). V lost 2 bases and J 6 bases, leaving 16 bases between the germline ends. The CDR3 coding sequence is TGTGCCAGTAGTATACGCGGGAGCGGAATCCCTGAAGCTTTCTTT. It specifies CASSIRGSGIPEAFF.

This rearrangement joins TRBV7-2 to TRBJ2-3, with 8 bases aligning to TRBD1. Germline CDR1 is SGHTA and CDR2 is FQGNSA. The CDR3 spans 17 residues. V lost 1 base to trimming and J lost 3 bases; unmatched junction nucleotides: 9. In DNA, the CDR3 is TGTGCCAGCAGCTTAGTGCAGGGGGCTATTTGGACAGATACGCAGTATTTT. It is translated as CASSLVQGAIWTDTQYF.

Note on this clonotype: A much larger clone sits a single nucleotide away, making a read error possible. CDR3 loop: CTSSHEDRNYGYTF. Here the CDR3 DNA reads TGTACCAGCAGCCACGAAGACAGGAACTATGGCTACACCTTC. The chain uses TRBV7-2 and TRBJ1-2, with D possibly TRBD1 on 6 matching bases. The CDR3 length is 14 residues. Germline V CDR1 and CDR2: SGHTA, FQGNSA. V was trimmed by 5 bases and J by 2 bases, leaving 12 bases between them. The whole variable domain, filled in from reference TRBV7-2 and TRBJ1-2, reads GAGVSQSPSNKVTEKGKDVELRCDPISGHTALYWYRQSLGQGLEFLIYFQGNSAPDKSGLPSDRFSAERTGGSVSTLTIQRTQQEDSAVYLCTSSHEDRNYGYTFGSGTRLTVV.

The rearrangement joins TRBV7-4 to TRBJ1-1; no definite D call. This CDR3 spans 14 amino acids. V was cut by 1 base and J by 6 bases, with 12 bases left in between. Germline loops: CDR1 SGHVT, CDR2 SQSDAQ. CDR3 in DNA: TGTGCCAGCAGCTTAGGGCCGGGGATGGCTGAAGCTTTCTTT. Protein sequence: CASSLGPGMAEAFF. The full variable domain, in which reference TRBV7-4 and TRBJ1-1 provide the parts outside the CDR3, is GAGVSQSPRYKVAKRGRDVALRCDSISGHVTLYWYRQTLGQGSEVLTYSQSDAQRDKSGRPSGRFSAERPERSVSTLKIQRTEQGDSAVYLCASSLGPGMAEAFFGQGTRLTVV.

This clonotype has ten or more counts. The gene calls are TRBV7-9 and TRBJ2-7, with unresolved D. The ends were cut back, 1 base at V and 5 bases at J, with 6 bases in the middle. The CDR3 is 12 residues long. Germline V CDR1 and CDR2: SEHNR, FQNEAQ (reference sequence). The CDR3 sequence is CASSLVPNEQYV. The CDR3 bases are TGTGCCAGCAGCTTAGTTCCCAACGAGCAGTACGTC.

A note on this clonotype: Given a much more abundant clone one base away, this may be a read error. The chain recombines TRBV7-8 with TRBJ2-7; D not resolved. Germline loops: CDR1 SGHVS, CDR2 FQNEAQ. The CDR3 has 14 amino acids. The CDR3 nucleotides are TGTGCCATCAGCCCTTGGACGGACTCCTACGAGCAGTACTTC. Residues: CAISPWTDSYEQYF.

This clonotype was counted between two and nine times. The chain recombines TRBV12-3 or TRBV12-4 with TRBJ1-6, with TRBD1 matching 8 bases. The CDR3 is 14 amino acids. Unmatched junction bases numbered 9, after V lost 7 bases and J lost 10 bases. In DNA form, the CDR3 reads TGTGCCAGCAAGGCAGGGGGCTATGGCTCACCCCTCCACTTT. Amino acid sequence: CASKAGGYGSPLHF.

In its sample, this clonotype was seen a few times. This chain joins TRBV20-1 and TRBJ2-3, with TRBD2 matching over 9 bases. The CDR3 sequence is 15 residues long. Germline V gives CDR1 DFQATT, CDR2 SNEGSKA (reference sequence). With 0 bases clipped from V and 6 bases from J, the junction kept 7 bases outside the gene matches. For the CDR3, the DNA is TGCAGTGCTAGAGATCTGGGACTAGCATCTGATACGCAGTATTTT. This gives the protein CSARDLGLASDTQYF.

Note on this clonotype: One base away lies a much larger clone, so this may be a sequencing read error. The CDR3 reads CTSSLPGGYEQYV. As DNA, the CDR3 is TGTACCAGCAGCCTGCCAGGGGGCTACGAGCAGTACGTC. The chain uses TRBV7-2 and TRBJ2-7; 7 positions match TRBD1. The CDR3 runs 13 residues. Germline values: CDR1 SGHTA, CDR2 FQGNSA. J lost 3 bases, V lost 5 bases, and 4 bases had no gene match.

There are many counts of this clonotype. This chain uses TRBV6-1 with TRBJ2-7, with 9 bases aligning to TRBD1. The CDR3 sequence is 15 residues long. J lost 4 bases, V lost 3 bases, and 7 bases had no gene match. Germline V gene lookup returns CDR1 MNHNS and CDR2 SASEGT. The chain's CDR3 is CASSDPTGGHYEQYV. The CDR3 DNA follows: TGTGCCAGCAGTGACCCGACAGGGGGACATTACGAGCAGTACGTC.

This clonotype was counted many times. This rearrangement joins TRBV6-6 to TRBJ1-5; no firm D call. Per germline, CDR1 MNHNY and CDR2 SVGAGI (reference sequence). The CDR3 totals 16 residues. V was cut by 5 bases and J by 1 base, with 15 bases left in between. The CDR3 DNA sequence: TGTGCCAGCAGTCCCTCATTGGTAATCAGCAATCAGCCCCAGCATTTT. Translation: CASSPSLVISNQPQHF.

The chain has TRBV7-6 and TRBJ2-3; 9 bases are shared with TRBD1. CDR1 and CDR2 (germline): SGHVS, FNYEAQ. J gave up 3 bases and V 5 bases, and 9 bases lay outside the gene matches. The CDR3 is 16 residues long. The CDR3 DNA is TGTGCCAGCAGCCCAGCCGGGACAGGGAGAACAGATACGCAGTATTTT. This sequence encodes CASSPAGTGRTDTQYF.